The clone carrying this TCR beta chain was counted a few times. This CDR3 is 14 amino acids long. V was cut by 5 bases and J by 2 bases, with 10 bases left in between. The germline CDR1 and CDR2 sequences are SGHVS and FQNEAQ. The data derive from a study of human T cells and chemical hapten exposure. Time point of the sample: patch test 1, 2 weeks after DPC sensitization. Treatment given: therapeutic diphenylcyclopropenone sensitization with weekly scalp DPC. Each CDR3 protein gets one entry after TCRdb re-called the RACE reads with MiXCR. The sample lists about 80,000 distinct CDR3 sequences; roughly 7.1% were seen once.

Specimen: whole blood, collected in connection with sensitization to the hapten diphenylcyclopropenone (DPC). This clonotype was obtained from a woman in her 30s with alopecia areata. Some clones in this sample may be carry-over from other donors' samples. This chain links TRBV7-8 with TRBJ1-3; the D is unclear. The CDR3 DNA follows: TGTGCCAGCAGCCCCGGGCTAACTGGAAACACCATATATTTT. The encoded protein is CASSPGLTGNTIYF.